The rows below give T cell receptor beta chains drawn from one sample of a study of blood T cell repertoires in COVID-19. Sequenced by immunoSEQ multiplex PCR; TCRdb stores in-frame clones only, minus some. The sample records approximately 220,000 clones, about four fifths being singletons. The sample consisted of peripheral blood. Source of these receptors: a woman aged 40 to 50 with active or convalescent COVID-19. Both conserved end residues are trimmed from each CDR3. The D gene is left open where the match is weak.

CDR3aa: AWSVLAGNNEQF
v_gene: TRBV30
d_gene: TRBD2

CDR3aa: ASSLGSGSSYNEQF
v_gene: TRBV11-3
d_gene: TRBD2

CDR3aa: ASRQMAGNGYT
v_gene: TRBV25-1
d_gene: NA

CDR3aa: ASSYPSGSTDTQY
v_gene: TRBV6-2/TRBV6-3
d_gene: TRBD2

CDR3aa: ASRKNGGNYGYT
v_gene: TRBV6-5
d_gene: NA

CDR3aa: ASSYGDRGYNTEAF
v_gene: TRBV6-5
d_gene: TRBD1

CDR3aa: ASSQDTILGHYGYT
v_gene: TRBV3-1/TRBV3-2
d_gene: NA

CDR3aa: ATSERTAHSTDTQY
v_gene: TRBV24-1
d_gene: NA

CDR3aa: SVETTSSYNEQF
v_gene: TRBV29-1
d_gene: NA

CDR3aa: ASSVGVGGAIDTQY
v_gene: TRBV9
d_gene: TRBD2

CDR3aa: ASSASSGGTPYNEQF
v_gene: TRBV9
d_gene: TRBD2

CDR3aa: ASSPSPGVSGNTIY
v_gene: TRBV7-9
d_gene: NA

CDR3aa: ASSQQSGTSTDTQY
v_gene: TRBV3-1/TRBV3-2
d_gene: NA

CDR3aa: ASSRGWAGVDYGYT
v_gene: TRBV5-6
d_gene: NA

CDR3aa: ASSEQGTYGYT
v_gene: TRBV12-3/TRBV12-4
d_gene: NA

CDR3aa: AWWTGGQETQY
v_gene: TRBV30
d_gene: TRBD1

CDR3aa: ASSLVSGPSTDTQY
v_gene: TRBV7-2
d_gene: TRBD2

CDR3aa: ASSLPGDTEAF
v_gene: TRBV4-2
d_gene: NA

CDR3aa: ASSSSRDSYGYT
v_gene: TRBV6-5
d_gene: TRBD1

CDR3aa: ASSLDPRDHGYT
v_gene: TRBV11-2
d_gene: NA

CDR3aa: AWSVHRVYGYT
v_gene: TRBV30
d_gene: NA

CDR3aa: ASSSQRNQPQH
v_gene: TRBV5-5
d_gene: NA

CDR3aa: ASSKGSVGSSGNTIY
v_gene: TRBV6-1
d_gene: NA

CDR3aa: ATSQGQGKQETQY
v_gene: TRBV24-1
d_gene: TRBD1

CDR3aa: ASSLAGGTDTQY
v_gene: TRBV5-1
d_gene: NA

CDR3aa: ASSGLADTQY
v_gene: TRBV7-2
d_gene: TRBD2

CDR3aa: SVRYDRANNSPLH
v_gene: TRBV29-1
d_gene: TRBD1

CDR3aa: ASSEEGLF
v_gene: TRBV6-1
d_gene: NA

CDR3aa: ASSLFGGSNQPQH
v_gene: TRBV7-9
d_gene: NA

CDR3aa: ASSDPSRKLF
v_gene: TRBV6-1
d_gene: NA

CDR3aa: ATRVVANEQF
v_gene: TRBV15
d_gene: NA

CDR3aa: ATRVGGGANEKLF
v_gene: TRBV15
d_gene: NA

CDR3aa: ASSLAGVTYEQY
v_gene: TRBV4-2
d_gene: TRBD2

CDR3aa: ASSYPDRGGGYEQY
v_gene: TRBV6-5
d_gene: NA

CDR3aa: ASSLPEGLDVTQY
v_gene: TRBV7-7
d_gene: TRBD2

CDR3aa: ASSSTSGGYNEQF
v_gene: TRBV5-4
d_gene: TRBD2

CDR3aa: SARGSAEAF
v_gene: TRBV20-1
d_gene: NA

CDR3aa: ASSLAGFGYT
v_gene: TRBV5-1
d_gene: NA

CDR3aa: ASSLGGLSNQPQH
v_gene: TRBV5-6
d_gene: NA

CDR3aa: SVGPGVMEYGYT
v_gene: TRBV29-1
d_gene: NA